Given below is one TCR beta chain in context. The sample originates from a study of blood T cell repertoires in COVID-19. In the study overall: The United States, Italy and Spain supplied acute and convalescent COVID-19 samples. T cells, B-cell-depleted T cells, or PBMCs supplied cDNA or gDNA.

The CDR3 loop spans 14 amino acids. Per germline, CDR1 MDHEN and CDR2 SYDVKM. After removal of 5 bases from V and 4 bases from J, the junction contained 7 bases not matched to a gene. Original analysis: From reference gene primer amplification, estimates of nucleated cell counts were derived. Sequenced by immunoSEQ multiplex PCR; TCRdb stores in-frame clones only, minus some. For V, J and clone size, that table is used; D and trimming come from the DNA. The data hold 350,000 to 400,000 clones, with 90% observed a single time. The receptor was isolated from a young man with active or convalescent COVID-19. What was sequenced was peripheral blood. V is TRBV28 and J is TRBJ2-7, with 8 bases fitting TRBD1. The CDR3 nucleotides read TGTGCCAGCAGTCGGACAGGGATTGATTACGAGCAGTACTTC. Translated: CASSRTGIDYEQYF.